A selection of T cell receptor beta chains follows, all from one sample in a study of T cell responses to AZD1222 COVID-19 vaccine. Sequencing used immunoSEQ multiplex PCR; TCRdb keeps in-frame clones, though not all of them. The repertoire holds 44,000 or so clones, 75% to 85% seen once, with over 40% in the top ten. Specimen: peripheral blood, collected on day 0 of AZD1222 vaccination. These receptors were obtained from an adult in good health. Each CDR3 is given with its conserved first and last residue. A D gene is named only where the DNA matches it firmly. Size is omitted from some rows. Given values are once, few, many or a class for expanded clones.

.	TRBV7-9	TRBJ1-2	.	TGTGCCAGCAGCTTACAGGGCGACTATGGCTACACCTTC	CASSLQGDYGYTF
.	TRBV10-2	TRBJ2-5	.	TGCGCCAGCAGTGAGTCTTCCCCCCAAGAGACCCAGTACTTC	CASSESSPQETQYF
.	TRBV6-6	TRBJ2-1	.	TGTGCCAGCAGCCGAAACTCCGGGACGGGGAGCTCCTACAATGAGCAGTTCTTC	CASSRNSGTGSSYNEQFF
.	TRBV7-9	TRBJ1-2	.	TGTGCCAGCAGCTTCCGGGACAATATGGGCTACACCTTC	CASSFRDNMGYTF
.	TRBV19	TRBJ2-5	.	TGTGCCAGTAGGGCTACGGGGCAAGAGACCCAGTACTTC	CASRATGQETQYF
.	TRBV4-1	TRBJ2-7	TRBD2	TGCGCCAGCAGCCAAGATAGCGGGACGGCCTACAAGCAGTACTTC	CASSQDSGTAYKQYF
.	TRBV5-1	TRBJ1-1	TRBD1	TGCGCCAGCAGTTTCGGACAGGGGACCACTGAAGCTTTCTTT	CASSFGQGTTEAFF
few	TRBV5-6	TRBJ2-7	TRBD2	TGTGCCAGCAGCTACTCCGGGACTAGAGGGTACGAGCAGTACTTC	CASSYSGTRGYEQYF
.	TRBV29-1	TRBJ2-1	.	TGCAGCGTTGAGGGGACTTCCTACAATGAGCAGTTCTTC	CSVEGTSYNEQFF
.	TRBV3-1/TRBV3-2	TRBJ2-2	TRBD1	TGTGCCAGCAGCTTTCGGACAGGGGGCCACGGGGAGCTGTTTTTT	CASSFRTGGHGELFF
.	TRBV7-9	TRBJ2-1	.	TGTGCCAGCAGCGTAGAGACCGGGGGCGAGCAGTTCTTC	CASSVETGGEQFF
once	TRBV7-2	TRBJ2-2	.	TGTGCCAGCAGCTTAGCTGGAGGGGGCCGGAACACCGGGGAGCTGTTTTTT	CASSLAGGGRNTGELFF
.	TRBV7-2	TRBJ1-1	TRBD1	TGTGCCAGCAGCTTAGACCCCCCGAGACAGGGGGCACCGAACACTGAAGCTTTCTTT	CASSLDPPRQGAPNTEAFF
.	TRBV6-5	TRBJ2-3	.	TGTGCCAGCTCGGAAGAGGGCGAGGGCTCAGATACGCAGTATTTT	CASSEEGEGSDTQYF
.	TRBV9	TRBJ2-1	TRBD1	TGTGCCAGCAGCGACCAGGGGGCAAGGGAGCAGTTCTTC	CASSDQGAREQFF
.	TRBV28	TRBJ1-6	TRBD1	TGTGCCAGCAGTTTAGGGACAGGGGTTTCACCCCTCCACTTT	CASSLGTGVSPLHF
.	TRBV4-3	TRBJ1-1	.	TGCGCCAGCAGCTCGGGGGGAGGGAGGGATATAACAGAAGCTTTCTTT	CASSSGGGRDITEAFF
.	TRBV6-5	TRBJ2-7	.	TGTGCCAGCAGTTACGGGGACTCCCGCCGCGAGCAGTACTTC	CASSYGDSRREQYF
.	TRBV28	TRBJ1-1	.	TGTGCCAGCTGGGCGGTGAACACTGAAGCTTTCTTT	CASWAVNTEAFF
.	TRBV18	TRBJ2-7	.	TGTGCCAGCTCACCGGCAGCCGCGGACGAGCAGTACTTC	CASSPAAADEQYF
.	TRBV3-1/TRBV3-2	TRBJ2-1	.	TGTGCCAGCAGCCAAGCGATACTACCTCTGCAGTTCTTC	CASSQAILPLQFF
.	TRBV5-4	TRBJ2-5	TRBD2	TGTGCCAGCAGCCCCGGTGGGACTAGCGGCCGCGGGGAGACCCAGTACTTC	CASSPGGTSGRGETQYF
few	TRBV28	TRBJ1-1	.	TGTGCCAGCAGTTTCCCTGGGACCTCCTTTTCGAACACTGAAGCTTTCTTT	CASSFPGTSFSNTEAFF
.	TRBV5-5	TRBJ2-5	TRBD2	TGTGCCAGCAGCTTATGGGGGGGAGAGACCCAGTACTTC	CASSLWGGETQYF
.	TRBV11-2	TRBJ2-5	.	TGTGCCAGCAGCTTAGATCTGTTTAAGGGAATGGGAGAAGAGACCCAGTACTTC	CASSLDLFKGMGEETQYF
.	TRBV28	TRBJ1-2	.	TGTGCCAGCAGTTTATCCCCCCCGAACGGGGGCTACACCTTC	CASSLSPPNGGYTF
.	TRBV11-2	TRBJ2-1	.	TGTGCCAGCAGCTTGGCGACCCTCTCGGCTCCCTACAATGAGCAGTTCTTC	CASSLATLSAPYNEQFF
.	TRBV7-9	TRBJ2-3	.	TGTGCCAGCAGCTCATTCCCTGGGGGGCGCACAGATACGCAGTATTTT	CASSSFPGGRTDTQYF
few	TRBV19	TRBJ1-6	.	TGTGCCAGTAGGCAGAGCTCCTATAATTCACCCCTCCACTTT	CASRQSSYNSPLHF
.	TRBV28	TRBJ2-4	TRBD2	TGTGCCAGCATACCCTCTAGCGGGGGGAATCGAAACATTCAGTACTTC	CASIPSSGGNRNIQYF
.	TRBV5-6	TRBJ2-7	TRBD1	TGTGCCAGCAGCTTGGGGACAGGGGGAGAGCAGTACTTC	CASSLGTGGEQYF
.	TRBV7-3	TRBJ2-1	.	TGTGCCAGCAGCCCCACCCAGAAGGGGGACTACAATGAGCAGTTCTTC	CASSPTQKGDYNEQFF
few	TRBV3-1/TRBV3-2	TRBJ1-5	.	TGTGCCAGCAGCCAAGAGGGGCAGCCCCAGCATTTT	CASSQEGQPQHF
.	TRBV3-1/TRBV3-2	TRBJ2-7	TRBD1	TGTGCCAGCAGATTTGGACAGGGCCCCTACGAGCAGTACTTC	CASRFGQGPYEQYF
once	TRBV4-1	TRBJ1-5	.	TGCGCCAGCAGCCCGGGAGATTATAGCAATCAGCCCCAGCATTTT	CASSPGDYSNQPQHF
.	TRBV5-5	TRBJ2-7	.	TGTGCCAGCAGCTTGGGAGGGACAGCGGGTATCTACGAGCAGTACTTC	CASSLGGTAGIYEQYF
.	TRBV7-2	TRBJ2-7	TRBD1	TGTGCCAGCAGCCCGGGACAGGGCTACGAGCAGTACTTC	CASSPGQGYEQYF
.	TRBV10-1	TRBJ1-1	TRBD1	TGCGCCAGCCGGGACAGGATGAACACTGAAGCTTTCTTT	CASRDRMNTEAFF
.	TRBV28	TRBJ1-3	.	TGTGCCAGCAGTTTAGGGGGCGCGACTAGAAACACCATATATTTT	CASSLGGATRNTIYF
.	TRBV7-9	TRBJ1-4	.	TGTGCCAGCAGCTCCGGGACGGTTGCAACTAATGAAAAACTGTTTTTT	CASSSGTVATNEKLFF
.	TRBV3-1/TRBV3-2	TRBJ2-2	.	TGTGCCAGCAGCCCCCCCGGGTCCCGTTCCGGGGAGCTGTTTTTT	CASSPPGSRSGELFF
.	TRBV5-5	TRBJ2-3	.	TGTGCCAGCAGTCCGGGACTCAATGTCCTAGATACGCAGTATTTT	CASSPGLNVLDTQYF
.	TRBV6-5	TRBJ2-1	.	TGTGCCAGCAGCGTGAAGGGACTGTTGTACAATGAGCAGTTCTTC	CASSVKGLLYNEQFF
.	TRBV7-2	TRBJ1-2	.	TGTGCCAGCAGCCCGGCCCGGGGACGGGCCGGTGGCTACACCTTC	CASSPARGRAGGYTF
.	TRBV14	TRBJ1-2	.	TGTGCCAGCAGCCAAGATCCCGGCCCGCGGAATGGCTACACCTTC	CASSQDPGPRNGYTF
.	TRBV7-2	TRBJ1-1	.	TGTGCCAGCAGCCCCCGACCCAATAACAGAGGTCTCACTGAAGCTTTCTTT	CASSPRPNNRGLTEAFF
.	TRBV28	TRBJ1-2	TRBD1	TGTGCCAGCAGTTTGGTACAGGGGAACTATGGCTACACCTTC	CASSLVQGNYGYTF
few	TRBV30	TRBJ2-7	TRBD2	TGTGCCTGGAGGCGGGGGGGCCGGTACGAGCAGTACTTC	CAWRRGGRYEQYF
.	TRBV19	TRBJ1-1	.	TGTGCCAGTAGTTGGGGGACTCGGGCTGAAGCTTTCTTT	CASSWGTRAEAFF
.	TRBV19	TRBJ1-4	TRBD1	TGTGCCAGTAGTATCGGACAGGGGAGGGAAAAACTGTTTTTT	CASSIGQGREKLFF
.	TRBV18	TRBJ1-5	TRBD1	TGTGCCAGCTCAGCCCTAGACAGGGGGAATCAGCCCCAGCATTTT	CASSALDRGNQPQHF